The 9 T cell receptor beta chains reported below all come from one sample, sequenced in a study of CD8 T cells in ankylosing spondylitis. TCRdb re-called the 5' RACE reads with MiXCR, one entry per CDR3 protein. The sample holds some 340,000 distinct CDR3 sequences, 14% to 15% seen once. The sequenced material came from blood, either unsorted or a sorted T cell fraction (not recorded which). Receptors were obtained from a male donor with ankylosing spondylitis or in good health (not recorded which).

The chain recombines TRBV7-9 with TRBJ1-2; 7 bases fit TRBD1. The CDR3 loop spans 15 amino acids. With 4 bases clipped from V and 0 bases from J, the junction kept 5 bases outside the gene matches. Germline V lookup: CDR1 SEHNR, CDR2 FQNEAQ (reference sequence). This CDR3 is CASSSTGTANYGYTF. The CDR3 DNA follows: TGTGCCAGCAGCTCGACAGGGACAGCTAACTATGGCTACACCTTC.

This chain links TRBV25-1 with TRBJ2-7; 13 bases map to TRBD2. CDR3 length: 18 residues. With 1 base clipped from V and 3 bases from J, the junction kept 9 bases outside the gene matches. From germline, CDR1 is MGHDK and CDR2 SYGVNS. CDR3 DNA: TGTGCCAGCAGTGAATCTAACCGCGGGACTAGCGGGATCTACGAGCAGTACTTC. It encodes CASSESNRGTSGIYEQYF.

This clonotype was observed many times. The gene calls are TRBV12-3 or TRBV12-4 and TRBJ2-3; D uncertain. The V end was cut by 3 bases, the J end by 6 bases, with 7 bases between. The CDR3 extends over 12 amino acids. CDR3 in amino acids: CASSFIGDTQYF. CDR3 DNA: TGTGCCAGCAGTTTTATAGGGGATACGCAGTATTTT.

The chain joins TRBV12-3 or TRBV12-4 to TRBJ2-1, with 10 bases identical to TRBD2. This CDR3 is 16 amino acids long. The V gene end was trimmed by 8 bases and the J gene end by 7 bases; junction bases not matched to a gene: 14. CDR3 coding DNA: TGTGCCAGCTCGAGTCTAGCGGGGGTCTTGGGGAATGAGCAGTTCTTC. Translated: CASSSLAGVLGNEQFF.

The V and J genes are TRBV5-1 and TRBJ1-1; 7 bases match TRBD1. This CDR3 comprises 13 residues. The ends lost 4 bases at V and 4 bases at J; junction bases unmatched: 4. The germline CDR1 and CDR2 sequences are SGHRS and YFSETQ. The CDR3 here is CASSREGATEAFF. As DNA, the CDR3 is TGCGCCAGCAGCCGTGAGGGGGCCACTGAAGCTTTCTTT.

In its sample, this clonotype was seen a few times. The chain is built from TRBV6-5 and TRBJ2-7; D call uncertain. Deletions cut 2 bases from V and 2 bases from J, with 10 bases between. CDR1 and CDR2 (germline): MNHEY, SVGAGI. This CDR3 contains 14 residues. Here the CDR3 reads CASSYSQATYEQYF. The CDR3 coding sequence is TGTGCCAGCAGTTACAGTCAGGCCACCTACGAGCAGTACTTC.

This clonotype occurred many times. CDR3 sequence: CASSLEGSSTYEQYF. CDR3 nucleotide sequence: TGCGCCAGCAGCTTGGAAGGGAGCAGTACCTACGAGCAGTACTTC. The rearrangement uses TRBV5-1 and TRBJ2-7; D is possibly TRBD2 (5 bases). Trimming left V 0 bases short and J 2 bases short, with 12 bases between. This CDR3 has 15 amino acids. From germline, CDR1 is SGHRS and CDR2 YFSETQ.

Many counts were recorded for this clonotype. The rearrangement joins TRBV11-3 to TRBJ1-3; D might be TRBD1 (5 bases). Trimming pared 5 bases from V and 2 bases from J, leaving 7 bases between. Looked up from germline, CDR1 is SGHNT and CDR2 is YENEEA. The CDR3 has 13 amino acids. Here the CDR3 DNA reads TGTGCCAGCAGCCCAGGGCCTGGAAACACCATATATTTT. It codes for CASSPGPGNTIYF.

This chain's CDR3 is CATSRGNSGGYEQYF. CDR3 bases: TGTGCCACCAGCAGAGGAAATAGCGGGGGGTATGAGCAGTACTTC. V usage is TRBV15 and J usage is TRBJ2-7, with 10 bases identical to TRBD2. The germline gives CDR1 LNHNV, CDR2 YYDKDF (reference sequence). The J segment lost 7 bases and the V segment lost 1 base, leaving 7 bases of the junction unmatched. The CDR3 is 15 residues long. Filled out from reference TRBV15 and TRBJ2-7, the complete variable domain reads DAMVIQNPRYQVTQFGKPVTLSCSQTLNHNVMYWYQQKSSQAPKLLFHYYDKDFNNEADTPDNFQSRRPNTSFCFLDIRSPGLGDTAMYLCATSRGNSGGYEQYFGPGTRLTVT.